These T cell receptor beta chains were read from a single sample in a study of shared clonotypes between healthy human individuals. Some clones are missing from TCRdb's copy, which holds only in-frame ones; the method was immunoSEQ multiplex PCR. The data hold more than 2 million clones, with less than 95% observed a single time. The specimen sequenced was naive CD8+ T cells sorted from blood. These receptors all come from a man aged 18 to 29 in good health. CDR3s leave out the opening cysteine and the closing phenylalanine or tryptophan. Fields, in order: V gene, J gene, CDR3 protein.

>TRBV9|TRBJ2-1
ASSGTSGLARDEQF
>TRBV7-9|TRBJ2-7
ASRLLYEQY
>TRBV11-2|TRBJ2-1
ASSLEGTANEQF
>TRBV27|TRBJ1-1
ASSYTGGDTEAF
>TRBV6-4|TRBJ2-7
ARRLAGFYEQY
>TRBV6-5|TRBJ1-4
ASSYRGINEKLF
>TRBV7-3|TRBJ2-7
ASSLLAGGYEQY
>TRBV5-1|TRBJ1-3
ASSLSGLSGNTIY
>TRBV5-6|TRBJ1-1
ASSLWGPDTEAF
>TRBV13|TRBJ1-3
ASSSDRGGPGNTIY
>TRBV5-1|TRBJ2-1
ASSPVAGSNEQF
>TRBV4-1|TRBJ1-2
ASSFLVYTNYGYT
>TRBV6-5|TRBJ1-1
ATMRDRETEAF
>TRBV28|TRBJ1-5
ASTLLGGVQPQH
>TRBV7-3|TRBJ2-6
ASSLGVQISGANVLT
>TRBV14|TRBJ2-7
ASSQATLAGKWLDEQY
>TRBV30|TRBJ2-5
AWSVILGNRETQY
>TRBV2|TRBJ2-3
ASGGPTDTQY
>TRBV10-1|TRBJ2-3
ASSEDWDVGDTQY
>TRBV10-2|TRBJ2-7
ASSEPASYEQY
>TRBV30|TRBJ1-1
AWSVRLGSMNTEAF
>TRBV7-9|TRBJ1-6
ASSLDGSSYNSPLH
>TRBV19|TRBJ1-5
ASSGRAGNQPQH
>TRBV5-4|TRBJ1-5
ASSSQGEEYNQPQH
>TRBV7-3|TRBJ1-1
ASSLGQGAGTEAF
>TRBV4-1|TRBJ2-1
ASSQMYRYNEQF
>TRBV7-9|TRBJ2-5
ASSLAVEETQY
>TRBV6-5|TRBJ2-5
ASSYWAAGDETQY
>TRBV5-6|TRBJ2-7
ASSSVAGGWSYEQY
>TRBV21-1|TRBJ2-1
ASSKGDFIYWYNEQF
>TRBV19|TRBJ2-7
ASSMSGIGHEQY
>TRBV12-5|TRBJ2-7
ASGPSTYEQY